Shown below are 10 T cell receptor beta chains from a single sample sequenced in a study of cytomegalovirus exposure and HLA in healthy donors. The primer mix had 60 Vbeta and 13 Jbeta primers. Data came from immunoSEQ multiplex PCR; TCRdb stores just in-frame clones and leaves some out. The sample features some 20,000 clones, with 22% in its top ten. The material sequenced was PBMCs. Receptor source: a man aged 55-75 years in good health and CMV-seropositive.

V is TRBV18 and J is TRBJ2-1, with 11 nucleotides matching TRBD2. This CDR3 comprises 16 residues. V lost 1 base and J lost 8; bases outside the gene matches: 7. Germline assignment: CDR1 KGHSH and CDR2 LQKENI. The CDR3 DNA is TGTGCCAGCTCACCACGAGGACTAGCGGGTGGGCATGAGCAGTTCTTC. This translates into CASSPRGLAGGHEQFF.

This chain uses TRBV28 with TRBJ1-2; TRBD1 agrees at 7 bases. The V gene end was trimmed by 6 bases and the J gene end by 8 bases; junction bases not matched to a gene: 18. The V gene's germline CDR1 is MDHEN and CDR2 SYDVKM. The CDR3 is 16 amino acids. CDR3 DNA: TGTGCCAGCAGCCCACCGGGACTTGACAGGGTGAGAGGCTACACCTTC. This gives the protein CASSPPGLDRVRGYTF.

To note about this clone: A junction end diverges from the germline sequence, so it may reflect a read error. The V and J genes are TRBV30 and TRBJ1-1; unclear D gene. The CDR3 covers 14 residues. Germline V CDR1 and CDR2: GTSNPN, SVGIG (reference sequence). Here the CDR3 reads CAWSTTKVNTEAFF. The CDR3 bases are TGTGCCTGGAGTACCACGAAAGTAAACACCGAAGCTTTCTTT.

The chain employs TRBV27 and TRBJ2-3; TRBD2 agrees at 12 bases. The length of the CDR3 is 17 residues. CDR1 and CDR2 from the germline V gene are MNHEY and SMNVEV (reference sequence). The J segment lost 1 base and the V segment lost 6 bases, leaving 8 bases of the junction unmatched. DNA of the CDR3: TGTGCCAGCAGCCTACTAGCGGGAGGTACAGGCACAGATACGCAGTATTTT. This codes for CASSLLAGGTGTDTQYF.

Of note for this clone: Compared with germline, one end of the junction differs, possibly owing to a read error. The rearrangement links TRBV25-1 to TRBJ2-1; 7 positions match TRBD1. Germline CDR1 MGHDK, CDR2 SYGVNS. The CDR3 contains 16 residues. The CDR3 spells CASSASTGYNDNEQFF. The CDR3 nucleotides are TGTGCCAGCAGTGCCTCGACAGGGTATAACGACAATGAACAGTTCTTC.

The gene calls are TRBV10-3 and TRBJ1-1, with 8 positions matching TRBD1. The CDR3 is made up of 15 amino acids. Germline lookup yields CDR1 ENHRY and CDR2 SYGVKD. V dropped 3 bases and J dropped 1; count of bases not matched to a gene: 4. This CDR3 reads CAISDSDRANTEAFF. Written as DNA, the CDR3 is TGTGCCATCAGTGACTCGGACAGGGCGAACACTGAAGCTTTCTTT.

The V gene is TRBV5-1, the J gene TRBJ2-1; no clear D. This CDR3 contains 13 residues. V dropped 5 bases and J dropped 0 bases, with 6 bases sitting between them. Germline V gene data show CDR1 as SGHRS and CDR2 as YFSETQ. The CDR3 DNA reads as TGCGCCAGCAGAGCATCCTCCTACAATGAGCAGTTCTTC. It codes for CASRASSYNEQFF.

The rearrangement links TRBV6-1 to TRBJ1-5, with D maybe TRBD1 (6 bases). The CDR3 covers 13 residues. The germline gives CDR1 MNHNS, CDR2 SASEGT. Trimming took 10 bases from V and 2 from J, leaving 12 bases between them. CDR3 in amino acids: CATEDSRNQPQHF. CDR3 nucleotide sequence: TGTGCCACAGAGGACAGTCGCAATCAGCCCCAGCATTTT.

The chain joins TRBV6-6 to TRBJ2-7; 10 positions match TRBD1. CDR1 and CDR2 (germline): MNHNY, SVGAGI (reference sequence). The junction had 6 bases not matched to a gene; V was cut back by 7 bases and J by 0 bases. The length of the CDR3 is 15 residues. CDR3 nucleotides: TGTGCCAGCACCTACAGGGACAGGGGCTCCTACGAGCAGTACTTC. Encoded protein: CASTYRDRGSYEQYF.

This chain connects TRBV4-1 to TRBJ2-7; TRBD2 agrees at 10 bases. In germline, CDR1 is MGHRA, CDR2 YSYEKL. V dropped 8 bases and J dropped 3; count of bases not matched to a gene: 7. The CDR3 has 14 amino acids. This chain's CDR3 is CASSGLANVYEQYF. The CDR3 bases are TGCGCCAGCTCGGGACTAGCGAACGTCTACGAGCAGTACTTC.